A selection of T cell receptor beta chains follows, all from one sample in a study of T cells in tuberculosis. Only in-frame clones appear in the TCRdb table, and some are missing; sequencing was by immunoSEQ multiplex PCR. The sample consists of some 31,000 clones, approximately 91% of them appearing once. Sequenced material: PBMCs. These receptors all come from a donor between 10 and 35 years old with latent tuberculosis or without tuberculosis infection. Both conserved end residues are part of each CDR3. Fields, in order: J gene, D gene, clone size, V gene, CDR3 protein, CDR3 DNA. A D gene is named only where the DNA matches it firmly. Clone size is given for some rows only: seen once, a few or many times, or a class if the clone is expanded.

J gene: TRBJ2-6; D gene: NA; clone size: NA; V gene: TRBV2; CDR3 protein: CASSPFSGANVLTF; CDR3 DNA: TGTGCCAGCAGTCCCTTCTCTGGGGCCAACGTCCTGACTTTC
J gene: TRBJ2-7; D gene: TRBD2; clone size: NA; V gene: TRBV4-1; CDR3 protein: CASRHYFLAGLYEQYF; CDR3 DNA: TGCGCCAGCAGACACTATTTCCTAGCGGGCCTCTACGAGCAGTACTTC
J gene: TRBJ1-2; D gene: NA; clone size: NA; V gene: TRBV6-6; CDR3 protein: CASREGGYMYGYTF; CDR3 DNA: TGTGCCAGCAGAGAAGGAGGGTATATGTATGGCTACACCTTC
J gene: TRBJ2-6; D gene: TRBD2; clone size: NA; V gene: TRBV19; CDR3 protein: CASSPRGREGSGANVLTF; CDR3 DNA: TGTGCCAGTAGTCCCCGCGGGAGGGAAGGATCTGGGGCCAACGTCCTGACTTTC
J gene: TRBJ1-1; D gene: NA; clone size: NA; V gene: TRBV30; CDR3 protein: CAWGLVSTTEAFF; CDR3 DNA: TGTGCCTGGGGACTAGTGTCAACCACTGAAGCTTTCTTT
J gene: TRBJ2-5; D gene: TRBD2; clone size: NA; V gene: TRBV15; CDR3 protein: CATSRDPTSKETQYF; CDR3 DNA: TGTGCCACCAGCAGAGATCCGACTAGCAAAGAGACCCAGTACTTC
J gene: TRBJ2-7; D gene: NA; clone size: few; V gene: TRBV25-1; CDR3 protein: CASSGGDSGGSYEQYF; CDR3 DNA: TGTGCCAGCAGTGGGGGGGACAGTGGGGGCTCCTACGAGCAGTACTTC
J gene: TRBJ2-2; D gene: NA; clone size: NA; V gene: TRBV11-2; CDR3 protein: CASSFLYPNTGELFF; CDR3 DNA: TGTGCCAGCAGCTTCCTATACCCGAACACCGGGGAGCTGTTTTTT
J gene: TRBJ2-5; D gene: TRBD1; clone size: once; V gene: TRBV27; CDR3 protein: CASSWGQGTPIQETQYF; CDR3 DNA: TGTGCCAGCAGTTGGGGACAGGGGACGCCCATACAAGAGACCCAGTACTTC
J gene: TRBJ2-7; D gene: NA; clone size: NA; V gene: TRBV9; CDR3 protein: CASSVASSYEQYF; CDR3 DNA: TGTGCCAGCAGCGTGGCCAGCTCCTACGAGCAGTACTTC
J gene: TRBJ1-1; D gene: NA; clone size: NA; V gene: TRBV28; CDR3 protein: CASSFEGLNTEAFF; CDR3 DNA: TGTGCCAGCAGTTTCGAGGGTTTGAACACTGAAGCTTTCTTT
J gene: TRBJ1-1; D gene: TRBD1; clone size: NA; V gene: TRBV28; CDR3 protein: CASSPIEDRETEAFF; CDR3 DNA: TGTGCCAGCAGTCCCATCGAAGACAGGGAAACTGAAGCTTTCTTT
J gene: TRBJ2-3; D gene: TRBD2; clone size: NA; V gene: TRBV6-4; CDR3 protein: CASSPGPAGGPGDTQYF; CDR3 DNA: TGTGCCAGCAGTCCTGGGCCGGCGGGGGGGCCAGGAGATACGCAGTATTTT
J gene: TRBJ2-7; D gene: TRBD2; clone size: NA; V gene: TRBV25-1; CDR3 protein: CASSVTSGTPYEQYF; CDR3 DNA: TGTGCCAGCAGTGTGACTAGCGGGACACCCTACGAGCAGTACTTC
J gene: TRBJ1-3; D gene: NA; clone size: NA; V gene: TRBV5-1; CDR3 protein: CASRQDLNSGNTIYF; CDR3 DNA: TGCGCCAGCAGGCAGGACTTGAACTCTGGAAACACCATATATTTT
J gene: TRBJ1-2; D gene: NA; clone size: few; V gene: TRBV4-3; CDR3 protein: CASSQEIGTYGYTF; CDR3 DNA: TGCGCCAGCAGCCAAGAAATTGGGACATATGGCTACACCTTC
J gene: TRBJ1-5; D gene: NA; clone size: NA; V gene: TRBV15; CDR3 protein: CATSPRGSWSNQPQHF; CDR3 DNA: TGTGCCACCAGCCCCCGGGGAAGTTGGAGCAATCAGCCCCAGCATTTT
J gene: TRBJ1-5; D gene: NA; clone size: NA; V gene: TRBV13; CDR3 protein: CASSSPGEGSQPQHF; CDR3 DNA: TGTGCCAGCAGCTCCCCCGGGGAGGGAAGTCAGCCCCAGCATTTT
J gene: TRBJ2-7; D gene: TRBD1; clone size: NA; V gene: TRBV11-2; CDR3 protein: CASSPLTGDFYEQYF; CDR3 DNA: TGTGCCAGCAGCCCTCTGACAGGGGATTTTTACGAGCAGTACTTC
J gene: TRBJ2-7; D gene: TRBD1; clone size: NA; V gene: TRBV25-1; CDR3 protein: CASRGQGFTYEQYF; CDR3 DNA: TGTGCCAGCAGGGGACAGGGATTTACCTACGAGCAGTACTTC
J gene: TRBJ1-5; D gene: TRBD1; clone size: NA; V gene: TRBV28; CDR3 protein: CASSFSGQGADQPQHF; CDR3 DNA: TGTGCCAGCAGTTTCTCAGGACAGGGGGCCGATCAGCCCCAGCATTTT
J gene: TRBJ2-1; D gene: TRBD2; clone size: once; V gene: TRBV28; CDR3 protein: CASSLRSSGAKNEQFF; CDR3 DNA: TGTGCCAGCAGTCTACGTAGTAGCGGGGCTAAAAATGAGCAGTTCTTC
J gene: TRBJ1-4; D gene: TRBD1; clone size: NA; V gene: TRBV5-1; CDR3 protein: CASSLGDRGVEKLFF; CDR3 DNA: TGCGCCAGCAGCTTGGGGGACAGGGGAGTTGAAAAACTGTTTTTT
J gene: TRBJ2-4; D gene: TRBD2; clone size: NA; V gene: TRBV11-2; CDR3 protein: CASSSGLAGDNKSKNIQYF; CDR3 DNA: TGTGCCAGCAGCTCCGGACTAGCGGGAGATAATAAGTCCAAAAACATTCAGTACTTC